A selection of T cell receptor beta chains follows, all from one sample in a study of blood T cell repertoires in COVID-19. Libraries were prepared by immunoSEQ multiplex PCR; TCRdb keeps only in-frame clonotypes and omits some of them. The repertoire holds about 180,000 clones, approximately 88% seen once, with around 7% in the top ten. Sequencing used peripheral blood. These receptors were collected from a woman in her thirties or forties with COVID-19, enrolled during active disease. Both conserved end residues are part of each CDR3. A D gene is named only where the DNA matches it firmly. Only some rows state a clone size, as once, few, many or a class for expanded clones.

d_call	v_call	clone_size	j_call	cdr3_nt	cdr3_aa
-	TRBV2	-	TRBJ1-4	TGTGCCAGCTGCCGACGAGGGATAACTAATGAAAAACTGTTTTTT	CASCRRGITNEKLFF
-	TRBV4-1	once	TRBJ1-5	TGCGCCAGCACCACGGACGGACAAGCTAATCAGCCCCAGCATTTT	CASTTDGQANQPQHF
-	TRBV29-1	-	TRBJ1-2	TGCAGCGCGACTGAATCCTATGGCTACACCTTC	CSATESYGYTF
-	TRBV5-1	-	TRBJ2-3	TGCGCCAGCAGCCCTACTAGTTCCGGCGCAGATACGCAGTATTTT	CASSPTSSGADTQYF
-	TRBV2	-	TRBJ1-1	TGTGCCAGCAGTGAAGACAGGGACACTGAAGCTTTCTTT	CASSEDRDTEAFF
-	TRBV5-1	-	TRBJ1-2	TGCGCCAGCAGCCCCGCGACAAGGTATGGCTACACCTTC	CASSPATRYGYTF
-	TRBV5-1	-	TRBJ1-1	TGCGCCAGCAGCTTGAGGCGGGGGCTCAACACTGAAGCTTTCTTT	CASSLRRGLNTEAFF
-	TRBV7-2	once	TRBJ1-3	TGTGCCAGCAGCTTAGCCGGGGGTGGAAACACCATATATTTT	CASSLAGGGNTIYF
-	TRBV7-9	-	TRBJ1-6	TGTGCCAGCAGCTTAGGAGGCTCACCCCTCCACTTT	CASSLGGSPLHF
-	TRBV6-2/TRBV6-3	-	TRBJ1-1	TGTGCCAGCAGTTCGAGGTGGCAGAACACTGAAGCTTTCTTT	CASSSRWQNTEAFF
TRBD2	TRBV24-1	-	TRBJ2-1	TGTGCCACCAGTGATCCCCAGCGGGAGGAGGTAGTTCATGAGCAGTTCTTC	CATSDPQREEVVHEQFF
TRBD1	TRBV24-1	-	TRBJ2-7	TGTGCCACCAGTACAGGGGGGAGCTCCTACGAGCAGTACTTC	CATSTGGSSYEQYF
-	TRBV11-2	-	TRBJ1-1	TGTGCCAGCGATGAAGGGGAAGCTGAAGCTTTCTTT	CASDEGEAEAFF
-	TRBV5-1	-	TRBJ1-1	TGCGCCAGCAGCAGGACAGCTGGTCATCCGAACACTGAAGCTTTCTTT	CASSRTAGHPNTEAFF
-	TRBV12-5	once	TRBJ2-3	TGTGCTAGTGGTTTGTCGGGGAGTCCAGATACGCAGTATTTT	CASGLSGSPDTQYF
TRBD1	TRBV7-2	-	TRBJ1-2	TGTGCCAGCAGCTTATCTCGGGCAGGGGGTCATGGCTACACCTTC	CASSLSRAGGHGYTF
-	TRBV3-1/TRBV3-2	-	TRBJ1-5	TGTGCCAGCAGCCAGGGGCCCCATCAGCCCCAGCATTTT	CASSQGPHQPQHF
-	TRBV7-8	-	TRBJ1-4	TGTGCCAGCAGCTTGACAGGCCATGAAAAACTGTTTTTT	CASSLTGHEKLFF
-	TRBV10-2	-	TRBJ2-1	TGCGCCAGCAGTGAGGGGACATTCTACAATGAGCAGTTCTTC	CASSEGTFYNEQFF
TRBD1	TRBV6-5	-	TRBJ1-1	TGTGCCAGCAGTTACCTGGGGACAGTCAACACTGAAGCTTTCTTT	CASSYLGTVNTEAFF
-	TRBV3-1/TRBV3-2	-	TRBJ1-4	TGTGCCAGCAGCCAAGGAGGTTCGGGGGGGCGTGAAAAACTGTTTTTT	CASSQGGSGGREKLFF
TRBD1	TRBV2	-	TRBJ1-4	TGTGCCCTCTCCGTCAGGGGGCCTAGTGAAAAACTGTTTTTT	CALSVRGPSEKLFF
-	TRBV6-5	once	TRBJ1-4	TGTGCCAGCAGTAACAGGGCAACTAATGAAAAACTGTTTTTT	CASSNRATNEKLFF
TRBD1	TRBV6-5	-	TRBJ1-2	TGTGCCGGAGCAGGGACAGGGTCTCGCGGCTACACCTTC	CAGAGTGSRGYTF
-	TRBV2	-	TRBJ1-5	TGTGCCAGCAGTGATATGGGCATCGGCAATCAGCCCCAGCATTTT	CASSDMGIGNQPQHF
-	TRBV14	-	TRBJ1-3	TGTGCCAGCAGCCCAAGGGGAGGAAACACCATATATTTT	CASSPRGGNTIYF
-	TRBV6-2/TRBV6-3	-	TRBJ1-3	TGTGCCAGCAGTTACGTCTCTGCCATATATTTT	CASSYVSAIYF
TRBD2	TRBV2	-	TRBJ2-1	TGTGCCAGCAGGAGAGGCTCTAGCGGGGGGGCCTACAATGAGCAGTTCTTC	CASRRGSSGGAYNEQFF
TRBD2	TRBV19	-	TRBJ2-3	TGTGCCAGTAGTAGAGGACTAGCAGATACGCAGTATTTT	CASSRGLADTQYF
-	TRBV6-5	-	TRBJ2-7	TGTGCCACGCGGCCCTCCTACGAGCAGTACTTC	CATRPSYEQYF
-	TRBV6-1	once	TRBJ1-2	TGTGCCAGCAGTGAATCCGGACAGATCTCCTATGGCTACACCTTC	CASSESGQISYGYTF
TRBD1	TRBV7-9	-	TRBJ1-2	TGTGCCAGCAGCTTGACAGGGGACGGCTACACCTTC	CASSLTGDGYTF
-	TRBV3-1/TRBV3-2	-	TRBJ2-4	TGTGCCAGCAGCCAAGATGGTGGGAGGGCCAAAAACATTCAGTACTTC	CASSQDGGRAKNIQYF
TRBD1	TRBV14	-	TRBJ1-1	TGTGCCAGCAGCCAAGGGTCAGGGGGCCTGAACACTGAAGCTTTCTTT	CASSQGSGGLNTEAFF
-	TRBV20-1	-	TRBJ2-7	TGCAGTGCTAGAGAGGTCGGGGGGCAGTACTTC	CSAREVGGQYF
-	TRBV28	-	TRBJ2-7	TGTGCCAGCAGTTTACTCCAGGGAGAGCAGTACTTC	CASSLLQGEQYF
TRBD2	TRBV7-9	once	TRBJ2-1	TGTGCCAGCAGCTCTTTAGCGGGAGAAGAGAATGAGCAGTTCTTC	CASSSLAGEENEQFF
TRBD1	TRBV5-1	-	TRBJ1-2	TGCGCCAGCACCCAAGAACAGGGGGCGGGCTATGGCTACACCTTC	CASTQEQGAGYGYTF
-	TRBV19	-	TRBJ1-5	TGTGCCAGTACCCCGATCGTCCCGCGGGGCGATCAGCCCCAGCATTTT	CASTPIVPRGDQPQHF
TRBD1	TRBV11-3	-	TRBJ1-1	TGTGCCAGCAGCGGGACAGACACTGAAGCTTTCTTT	CASSGTDTEAFF
TRBD1	TRBV6-2/TRBV6-3	few	TRBJ2-5	TGTGCCAGCAGCCGCCGGGACAGATCCCGAGAGACCCAGTACTTC	CASSRRDRSRETQYF
TRBD1	TRBV9	-	TRBJ2-7	TGTGCCAGCAGCCCCCAGGACAGGGTGTACGAGCAGTACTTC	CASSPQDRVYEQYF
-	TRBV18	-	TRBJ2-5	TGTGCCAGCTCACAAAGCATCGGGCAAGAGACCCAGTACTTC	CASSQSIGQETQYF